The 29 T cell receptor beta chains in this list originate from one sample, sequenced in a study of blood T cell repertoires in COVID-19. Clones were sequenced by immunoSEQ multiplex PCR, and TCRdb holds only the in-frame ones, with some missing. The sample lists 200,000 to 250,000 clones, 85% to 90% seen once, with more than 1.4% in the top ten. The sample taken for sequencing was peripheral blood. The receptor source for this set is a man aged 18 to 30 with active or convalescent COVID-19.

The rearrangement uses TRBV19 and TRBJ2-1, with 11 bases matching TRBD2. Germline loops: CDR1 LNHDA, CDR2 SQIVND (reference sequence). The CDR3 is 18 residues long. J was trimmed by 0 bases and V by 4 bases; bases with no gene match: 8. The CDR3 protein is CASSTLAGGPSSYNEQFF. In nucleotides, the CDR3 is TGTGCCAGTAGTACCCTAGCGGGAGGTCCGAGCTCCTACAATGAGCAGTTCTTC.

CDR3 in DNA: TGCAGCGTTTCCGGACAGGGAGTAGAGGGCTACACCTTC. Translating it yields CSVSGQGVEGYTF. This chain links TRBV29-1 with TRBJ1-2; 8 nucleotides agree with TRBD1. The CDR3 sequence is 13 residues long. Germline trimming cut 5 bases from V and 8 bases from J; bases unmatched to any gene: 10. The germline V gene encodes CDR1 SQVTM and CDR2 ANQGSEA.

The chain's CDR3 is CASSTTGQTYEQYF. The CDR3 DNA follows: TGTGCCAGCAGCACCACGGGACAAACCTACGAGCAGTACTTC. V usage is TRBV9 and J usage is TRBJ2-7; D is possibly TRBD1 (6 bases). Trimming stripped 4 bases from V and 2 bases from J, with 13 bases between. The germline V gene has CDR1 SGDLS and CDR2 YYNGEE. The length of the CDR3 is 14 residues.

This clone was seen once. This chain connects TRBV12-3 or TRBV12-4 to TRBJ1-1, with D possibly TRBD1 on 6 matching bases. The CDR3 length is 13 residues. V was trimmed by 2 bases and J by 4 bases, leaving 8 bases between them. CDR3 DNA: TGTGCCAGCAGTTTAACAGGGCCCACTGAAGCTTTCTTT. Protein: CASSLTGPTEAFF.

This chain links TRBV5-1 with TRBJ2-7, with D possibly matching TRBD2 (5 bases). The germline V and J ends were trimmed by 4 bases and 2 bases, with 13 bases remaining between them. Germline lookup yields CDR1 SGHRS and CDR2 YFSETQ. The CDR3 has 14 amino acids. The CDR3 sequence is CASSPSPGTYEQYF. The CDR3 coding sequence is TGCGCCAGCAGCCCGTCACCGGGAACCTACGAGCAGTACTTC.

The V call is TRBV5-1, the J call TRBJ2-3; 7 positions agree with TRBD2. This CDR3 contains 15 residues. Germline V gene lookup returns CDR1 SGHRS and CDR2 YFSETQ. V was pared by 1 base and J by 2 bases, with 4 bases of the junction left unmatched. The CDR3 sequence is CASSLRGLPTDTQYF. CDR3 bases: TGCGCCAGCAGCTTGCGGGGACTACCCACAGATACGCAGTATTTT.

This clone was recorded a few times. V gene TRBV27 combines with J gene TRBJ1-1, with 9 nucleotides matching TRBD1. Germline CDR1 is MNHEY and CDR2 is SMNVEV (reference sequence). Germline trimming cut 10 bases from V and 0 bases from J; bases unmatched to any gene: 15. This CDR3 region has 17 residues. The CDR3 spells CATRFSGQGPMNTEAFF. The CDR3 region has the DNA TGTGCCACCCGATTTTCGGGACAGGGACCTATGAACACTGAAGCTTTCTTT.

The chain employs TRBV30 and TRBJ1-1; D gene ambiguous. The CDR3 length is 11 residues. Germline values: CDR1 GTSNPN, CDR2 SVGIG (reference sequence). Trimming pared 4 bases from V and 7 bases from J, leaving 10 bases between. Here the CDR3 DNA reads TGTGCCTGGAAGGAGGGATTTGAAGCTTTCTTT. Its translation: CAWKEGFEAFF. The whole variable domain, filled in from reference TRBV30 and TRBJ1-1, reads SQTIHQWPATLVQPVGSPLSLECTVEGTSNPNLYWYRQAAGRGLQLLFYSVGIGQISSEVPQNLSASRPQDRQFILSSKKLLLSDSGFYLCAWKEGFEAFFGQGTRLTVV.

The chain is built from TRBV12-3 or TRBV12-4 and TRBJ1-1; perhaps TRBD1 as D (5 bases). There are 13 residues in the CDR3. V was pared by 3 bases and J by 4 bases, with 9 bases between. CDR3 loop: CASSFLQGTEAFF. The CDR3 coding sequence is TGTGCCAGCAGTTTCCTTCAGGGCACTGAAGCTTTCTTT.

The genes are TRBV14 and TRBJ1-1, with no clear D. V shed 5 bases and J shed 6 bases, with 13 bases lying between them. The germline V gene encodes CDR1 SGHDN and CDR2 FVKESK. The CDR3 spans 13 residues. The CDR3: CASSALRVAEAFF. The CDR3 DNA is TGTGCCAGCAGCGCCCTTCGGGTGGCTGAAGCTTTCTTT.

The sample holds a few counts of this clone. The chain uses TRBV7-9 and TRBJ1-2; 9 bases map to TRBD1. The CDR3 runs 20 residues. V shed 5 bases and J 0 bases; nucleotides not matched to a gene: 19. The germline V gene encodes CDR1 SEHNR and CDR2 FQNEAQ (reference sequence). This CDR3 reads CASSIPGQGSLPRSNYGYTF. In nucleotides, the CDR3 is TGTGCCAGCAGCATTCCGGGACAGGGATCTCTTCCGCGCTCTAACTATGGCTACACCTTC.

The rearrangement uses TRBV19 and TRBJ1-1; TRBD1 agrees at 7 bases. CDR1 is LNHDA, CDR2 SQIVND, per germline (reference sequence). The CDR3 is 14 amino acids. J gave up 4 bases and V 2 bases, and 4 bases lay outside the gene matches. DNA of the CDR3: TGTGCCAGTAGTATAACAGGGGTTTTCACTGAAGCTTTCTTT. It is translated as CASSITGVFTEAFF.

The rearrangement joins TRBV7-9 to TRBJ2-7; possible D gene TRBD1, 5 bases. V was pared by 1 base and J by 3 bases, with 10 bases between. The CDR3 has 14 amino acids. The germline gives CDR1 SEHNR, CDR2 FQNEAQ (reference sequence). The CDR3 sequence: CASSLESGIYEQYF. DNA for the CDR3: TGTGCCAGCAGCTTAGAGTCAGGGATCTACGAGCAGTACTTC.

This sequence joins TRBV27 and TRBJ2-7; 11 bases are a match to TRBD2. The CDR3 has 16 amino acids. Germline CDR1 reads MNHEY; CDR2 reads SMNVEV (reference sequence). V trimming: 6 bases; J trimming: 5 bases; junction bases outside the gene matches: 12. CDR3 region: CASRPKLAGEGDEQYF. CDR3 bases: TGTGCCAGCAGACCTAAACTAGCGGGAGAAGGAGACGAGCAGTACTTC.

The chain uses TRBV6-5 and TRBJ2-1, with a weak D call TRBD2 (5 bases). The CDR3 covers 15 residues. Germline assignment: CDR1 MNHEY and CDR2 SVGAGI. The V gene lost 2 bases and the J gene lost 10 bases, with 18 bases spanning the gap. CDR3 bases: TGTGCCAGCAGTTACGGGTCGGATAGCGCGTGGGAGCAGTTCTTC. This encodes CASSYGSDSAWEQFF.

The V call is TRBV6-5, the J call TRBJ1-1; 8 bases map to TRBD1. The CDR3 is 13 amino acids. The V segment lost 6 bases and the J segment 7 bases; nucleotides outside the gene matches: 7. From germline, CDR1 is MNHEY and CDR2 SVGAGI. CDR3 protein: CASRQQGVNEAFF. As DNA, the CDR3 is TGTGCCAGCAGGCAACAGGGGGTTAATGAAGCTTTCTTT.

The gene calls are TRBV7-9 and TRBJ1-1; TRBD1 aligns across 8 bases. The CDR3 runs to 15 residues. The V gene's germline CDR1 is SEHNR and CDR2 FQNEAQ (reference sequence). The J segment lost 5 bases and the V segment lost 4 bases, leaving 9 bases of the junction unmatched. The CDR3 sequence is CASSSSGGAGTEAFF. CDR3 in DNA: TGTGCCAGCAGCTCGTCAGGGGGCGCGGGAACTGAAGCTTTCTTT.

V and J are TRBV11-3 and TRBJ2-2, with 8 bases identical to TRBD1. The CDR3 runs to 17 residues. With V trimmed by 1 base and J by 3 bases, 7 bases remained unmatched. CDR1 is SGHNT, CDR2 YENEEA, per germline. The CDR3 DNA sequence: TGTGCCAGCAGCTTAGCCGGGACAGGCATTGACACCGGGGAGCTGTTTTTT. This sequence encodes CASSLAGTGIDTGELFF.

J is TRBJ2-1 and V is TRBV27; D gene ambiguous. This CDR3 comprises 14 residues. V was clipped by 1 base and J by 9 bases, with 13 bases between them. Germline CDR1 reads MNHEY; CDR2 reads SMNVEV (reference sequence). CDR3 coding DNA: TGTGCCAGCAGTTTATGGAGTCTAGGTAGTGAGCAGTTCTTC. It yields the protein CASSLWSLGSEQFF.

The V call is TRBV4-1, the J call TRBJ2-3, with 8 positions matching TRBD1. V trimming: 0 bases; J trimming: 0 bases; junction bases outside the gene matches: 2. The CDR3 has 16 residues. The germline V gene has CDR1 MGHRA and CDR2 YSYEKL. Here the CDR3 reads CASSQEGQASTDTQYF. The CDR3 nucleotides read TGCGCCAGCAGCCAAGAGGGACAGGCCAGCACAGATACGCAGTATTTT.

The chain links TRBV5-1 to TRBJ2-7, with a weak D call TRBD2 (5 bases). This CDR3 contains 15 residues. Trimming took off 4 bases at V and 2 bases at J, with 16 bases between the two ends. Germline assignment: CDR1 SGHRS and CDR2 YFSETQ. The CDR3 reads CASSEGPLGAYEQYF. DNA of the CDR3: TGCGCCAGCAGCGAGGGCCCCCTAGGAGCCTACGAGCAGTACTTC.

This rearrangement joins TRBV29-1 to TRBJ2-7; no firm D call. V lost 4 bases, J lost 4 bases, and 23 bases lay in between. The CDR3 extends over 16 amino acids. Germline V CDR1 and CDR2: SQVTM, ANQGSEA. CDR3 sequence: CSVAGSSTLSQYEQYF. The CDR3 DNA reads as TGCAGCGTTGCAGGATCCTCCACCTTGTCGCAATACGAGCAGTACTTC.

The V and J genes are TRBV20-1 and TRBJ1-1; 7 nucleotides line up with TRBD1. This CDR3 comprises 11 residues. The J segment lost 9 bases and the V segment lost 5 bases, leaving 6 bases of the junction unmatched. The V gene's germline CDR1 is DFQATT and CDR2 SNEGSKA (reference sequence). CDR3 sequence: CSAAKGQQAFF. As DNA, the CDR3 is TGCAGTGCTGCAAAGGGACAGCAAGCTTTCTTT.

The chain recombines TRBV19 with TRBJ1-1, with D possibly TRBD1 on 6 matching bases. Germline values: CDR1 LNHDA, CDR2 SQIVND (reference sequence). The CDR3 extends over 16 amino acids. V was trimmed by 3 bases and J by 4 bases, leaving 18 bases between them. CDR3 nucleotides: TGTGCCAGTAGTATCGCTGGCCCAGGGGACGTCACTGAAGCTTTCTTT. Its protein is CASSIAGPGDVTEAFF.

The V call is TRBV18, the J call TRBJ2-3, with D tentatively TRBD1 (6 bases). V was shortened by 7 bases and J by 1 base, with 12 bases between the two germline ends. This CDR3 is 14 amino acids long. Looked up from germline, CDR1 is KGHSH and CDR2 is LQKENI. This CDR3 is CASFRQVGTDTQYF. DNA for the CDR3: TGTGCCAGCTTTCGACAGGTTGGCACAGATACGCAGTATTTT.

The gene calls are TRBV7-2 and TRBJ2-5; D uncertain. The CDR3 runs 15 residues. Trimming took off 2 bases at V and 3 bases at J, with 13 bases between the two ends. CDR1 SGHTA and CDR2 FQGNSA come from the germline V gene. The CDR3 coding sequence is TGTGCCAGCAGCTTACGCCCCCAGTATGAAGAGACCCAGTACTTC. Amino acids: CASSLRPQYEETQYF.

J is TRBJ2-5 and V is TRBV6-5, with 8 bases identical to TRBD2. The CDR3 is 15 residues long. Germline V CDR1 and CDR2: MNHEY, SVGAGI. V dropped 5 bases and J dropped 1; count of bases not matched to a gene: 6. CDR3 sequence (DNA): TGTGCCAGCAGTCACCAAACTAGCGGCCAAGAGACCCAGTACTTC. Translating gives CASSHQTSGQETQYF.

The chain is built from TRBV2 and TRBJ1-5, with D tentatively TRBD1 (5 bases). The CDR3 consists of 13 residues. Trimming left V 6 bases short and J 3 bases short, with 9 bases between. Germline assignment: CDR1 SNHLY and CDR2 FYNNEI. Here the CDR3 DNA reads TGTGCCAGCAGGACAGACGTCAATCAGCCCCAGCATTTT. It yields the protein CASRTDVNQPQHF.

The chain uses TRBV15 and TRBJ2-3; 7 bases fit TRBD2. V dropped 0 bases and J dropped 0; count of bases not matched to a gene: 3. The CDR3 is 16 residues long. Germline assignment: CDR1 LNHNV and CDR2 YYDKDF (reference sequence). CDR3 DNA sequence: TGTGCCACCAGCAGAGATCAGGGAGGGAGCACAGATACGCAGTATTTT. This gives the protein CATSRDQGGSTDTQYF.